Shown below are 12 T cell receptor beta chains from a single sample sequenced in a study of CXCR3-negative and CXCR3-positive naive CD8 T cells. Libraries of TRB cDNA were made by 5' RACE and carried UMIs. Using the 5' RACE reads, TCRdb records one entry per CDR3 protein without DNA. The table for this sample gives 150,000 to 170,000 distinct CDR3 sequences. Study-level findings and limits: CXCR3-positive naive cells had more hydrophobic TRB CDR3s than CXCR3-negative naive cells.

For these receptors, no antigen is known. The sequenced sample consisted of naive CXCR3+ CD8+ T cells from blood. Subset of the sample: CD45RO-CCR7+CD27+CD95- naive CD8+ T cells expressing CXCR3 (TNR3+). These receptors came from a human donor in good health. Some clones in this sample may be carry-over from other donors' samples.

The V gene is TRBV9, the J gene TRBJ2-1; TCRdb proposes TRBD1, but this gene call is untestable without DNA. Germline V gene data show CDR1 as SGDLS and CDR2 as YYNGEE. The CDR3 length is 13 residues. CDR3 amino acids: CASSATGWNEQFF. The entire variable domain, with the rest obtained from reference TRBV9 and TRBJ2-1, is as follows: DSGVTQTPKHLITATGQRVTLRCSPRSGDLSVYWYQQSLDQGLQFLIQYYNGEERAKGNILERFSAQQFPDLHSELNLSSLELGDSALYFCASSATGWNEQFFGPGTRLTVL.

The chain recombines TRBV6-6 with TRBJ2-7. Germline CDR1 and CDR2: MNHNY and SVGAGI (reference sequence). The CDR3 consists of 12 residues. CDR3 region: CASRTFSYEQYF.

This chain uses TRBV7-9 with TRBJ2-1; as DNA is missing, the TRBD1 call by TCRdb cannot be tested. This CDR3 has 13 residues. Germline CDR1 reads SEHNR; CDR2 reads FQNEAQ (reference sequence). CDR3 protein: CASSPSGGYEQFF. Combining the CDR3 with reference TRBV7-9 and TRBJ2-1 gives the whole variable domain DTGVSQNPRHKITKRGQNVTFRCDPISEHNRLYWYRQTLGQGPEFLTYFQNEAQLEKSRLLSDRFSAERPKGSFSTLEIQRTEQGDSAMYLCASSPSGGYEQFFGPGTRLTVL.

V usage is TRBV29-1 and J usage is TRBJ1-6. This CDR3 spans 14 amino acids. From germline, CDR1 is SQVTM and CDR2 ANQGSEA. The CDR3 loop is CSVATGPSNSPLHF.

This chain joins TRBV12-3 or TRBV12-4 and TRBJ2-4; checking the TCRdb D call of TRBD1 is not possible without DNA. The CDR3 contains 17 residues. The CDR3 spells CASSSAGGGLAKNIQYF.

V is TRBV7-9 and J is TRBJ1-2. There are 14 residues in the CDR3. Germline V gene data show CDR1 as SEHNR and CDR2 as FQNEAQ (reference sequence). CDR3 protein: CASSFPAGGYGYTF.

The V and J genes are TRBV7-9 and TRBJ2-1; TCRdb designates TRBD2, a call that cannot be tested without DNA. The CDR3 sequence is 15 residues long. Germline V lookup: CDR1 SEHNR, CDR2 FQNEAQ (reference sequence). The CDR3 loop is CASSLETSGFPEQFF. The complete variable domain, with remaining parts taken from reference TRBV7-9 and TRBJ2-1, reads DTGVSQNPRHKITKRGQNVTFRCDPISEHNRLYWYRQTLGQGPEFLTYFQNEAQLEKSRLLSDRFSAERPKGSFSTLEIQRTEQGDSAMYLCASSLETSGFPEQFFGPGTRLTVL.

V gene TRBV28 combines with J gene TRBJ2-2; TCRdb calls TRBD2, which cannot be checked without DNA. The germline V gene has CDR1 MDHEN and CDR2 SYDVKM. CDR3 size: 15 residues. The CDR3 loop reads CASSLVAGDAGELFF.

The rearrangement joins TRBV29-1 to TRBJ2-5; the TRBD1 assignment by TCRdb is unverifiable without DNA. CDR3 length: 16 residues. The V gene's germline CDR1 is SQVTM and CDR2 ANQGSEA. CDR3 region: CSVEGGFASNQETQYF.

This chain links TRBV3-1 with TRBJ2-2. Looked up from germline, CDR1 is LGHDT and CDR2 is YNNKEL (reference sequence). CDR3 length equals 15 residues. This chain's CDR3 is CASSQDATNTGELFF. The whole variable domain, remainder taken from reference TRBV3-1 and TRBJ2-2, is DTAVSQTPKYLVTQMGNDKSIKCEQNLGHDTMYWYKQDSKKFLKIMFSYNNKELIINETVPNRFSPKSPDKAHLNLHINSLELGDSAVYFCASSQDATNTGELFFGEGSRLTVL.

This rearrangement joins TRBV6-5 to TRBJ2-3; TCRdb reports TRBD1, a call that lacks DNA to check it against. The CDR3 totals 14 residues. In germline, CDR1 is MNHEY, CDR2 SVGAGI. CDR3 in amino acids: CASSETGGWDTQYF.

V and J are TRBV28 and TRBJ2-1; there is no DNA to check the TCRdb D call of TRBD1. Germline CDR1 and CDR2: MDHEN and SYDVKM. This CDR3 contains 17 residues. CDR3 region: CASSQPGQGSWHNEQFF. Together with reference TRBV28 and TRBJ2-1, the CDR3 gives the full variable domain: DVKVTQSSRYLVKRTGEKVFLECVQDMDHENMFWYRQDPGLGLRLIYFSYDVKMKEKGDIPEGYSVSREKKERFSLILESASTNQTSMYLCASSQPGQGSWHNEQFFGPGTRLTVL.